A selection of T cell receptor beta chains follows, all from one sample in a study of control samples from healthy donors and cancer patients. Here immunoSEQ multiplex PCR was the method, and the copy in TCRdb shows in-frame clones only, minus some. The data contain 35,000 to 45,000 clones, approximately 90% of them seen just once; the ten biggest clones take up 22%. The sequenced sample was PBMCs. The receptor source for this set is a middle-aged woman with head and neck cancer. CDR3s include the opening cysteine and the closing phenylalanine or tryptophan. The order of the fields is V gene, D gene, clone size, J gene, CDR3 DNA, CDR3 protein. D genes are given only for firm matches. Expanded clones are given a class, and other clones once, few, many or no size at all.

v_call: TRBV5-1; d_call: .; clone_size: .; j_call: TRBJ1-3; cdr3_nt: TGCGCCAGCAGCTTGGCCGGGGTACGCTCTGGAAACACCATATATTTT; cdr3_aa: CASSLAGVRSGNTIYF
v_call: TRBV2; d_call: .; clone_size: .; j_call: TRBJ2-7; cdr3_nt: TGTGCCAGCAGTGAAGGGCAGACAGGACCCTACGAGCAGTACTTC; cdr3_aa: CASSEGQTGPYEQYF
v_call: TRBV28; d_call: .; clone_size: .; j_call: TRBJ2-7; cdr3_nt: TGTGCCAGCATAGGAGCGAGCTCCTACGAGCAGTACTTC; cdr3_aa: CASIGASSYEQYF
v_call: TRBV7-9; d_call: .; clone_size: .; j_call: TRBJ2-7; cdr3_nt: TGTGCCAGCAGCTTTTCGGGAGACCAATACGAGCAGTACTTC; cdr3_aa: CASSFSGDQYEQYF
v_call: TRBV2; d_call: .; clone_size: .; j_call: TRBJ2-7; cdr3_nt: TGTGCCAGCAGGGGGATGGGGGAGAACGAGCAGTACTTC; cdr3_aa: CASRGMGENEQYF
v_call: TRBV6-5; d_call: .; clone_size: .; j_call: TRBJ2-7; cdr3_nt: TGTGCCAGCAGTACCCGGGCGGGCTCCTACGAGCAGTACTTC; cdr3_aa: CASSTRAGSYEQYF
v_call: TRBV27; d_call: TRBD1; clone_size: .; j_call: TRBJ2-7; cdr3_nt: TGTGCCAGCAGTTCCCGGGACAGTTTCCACGAGCAGTACTTC; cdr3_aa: CASSSRDSFHEQYF
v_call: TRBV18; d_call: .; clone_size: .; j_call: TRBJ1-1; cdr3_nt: TGTGCCAGCTCGCAAGAGGCACGGCGCGGCACTGAAGCTTTCTTT; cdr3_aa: CASSQEARRGTEAFF
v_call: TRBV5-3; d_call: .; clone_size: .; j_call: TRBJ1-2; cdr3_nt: TGTGCCAGAGGGAATCTGGGGAGAGTTCGGGGTGGCTACACCTTC; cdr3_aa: CARGNLGRVRGGYTF
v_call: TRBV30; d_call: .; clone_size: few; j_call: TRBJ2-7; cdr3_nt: TGTGCCTGGAACTCCTTTACAGGTTCCTACGAGCAGTACTTC; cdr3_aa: CAWNSFTGSYEQYF
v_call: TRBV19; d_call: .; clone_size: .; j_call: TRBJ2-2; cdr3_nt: TGTGCCAGTAGTACTTGGGACACCGGGGAGCTGTTTTTT; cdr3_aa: CASSTWDTGELFF
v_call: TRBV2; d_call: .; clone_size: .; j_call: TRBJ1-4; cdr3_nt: TGTGCCAGCCACCGGGACCATAATGAAAAACTGTTTTTT; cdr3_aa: CASHRDHNEKLFF
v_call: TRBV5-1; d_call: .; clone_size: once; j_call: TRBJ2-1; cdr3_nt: TGCGCCACCCGCCTGGGAGAGTCCTACAATGAGCAGTTCTTC; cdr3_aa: CATRLGESYNEQFF
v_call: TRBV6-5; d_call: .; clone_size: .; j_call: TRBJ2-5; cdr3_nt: TGTGCCAGCACCTATAGGGCTACCCAGTACTTC; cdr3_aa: CASTYRATQYF
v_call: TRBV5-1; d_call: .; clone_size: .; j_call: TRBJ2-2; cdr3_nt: TGCGCCAGCAGCTTGGCTGAGAGCGGGGAGCTGTTTTTT; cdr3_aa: CASSLAESGELFF
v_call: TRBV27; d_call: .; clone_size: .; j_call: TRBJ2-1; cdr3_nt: TGTGCCAGCAGTTTATCGGGTCCCTTCAATGAGCAGTTCTTC; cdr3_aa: CASSLSGPFNEQFF
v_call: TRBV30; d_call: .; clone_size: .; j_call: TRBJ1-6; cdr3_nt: TGTGCCTGGAGTACTGGGTATAATTCACCCCTCCACTTT; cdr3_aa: CAWSTGYNSPLHF
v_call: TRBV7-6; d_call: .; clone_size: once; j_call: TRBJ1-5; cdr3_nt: TGTGCCAGCAGCTTAGGGGATTCGGGACCGAGCAATCAGCCCCAGCATTTT; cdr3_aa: CASSLGDSGPSNQPQHF
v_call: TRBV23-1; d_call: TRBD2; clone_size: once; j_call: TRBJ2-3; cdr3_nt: TGCGCCAGGGGGCCCACTAGCGGGGGAATGAAAAGCACAGATACGCAGTATTTT; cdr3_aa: CARGPTSGGMKSTDTQYF
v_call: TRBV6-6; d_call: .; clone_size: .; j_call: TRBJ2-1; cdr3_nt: TGTGCCAGCAGTTACTCTCTACGGGGGGCCAGCAATGAGCAGTTCTTC; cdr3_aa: CASSYSLRGASNEQFF
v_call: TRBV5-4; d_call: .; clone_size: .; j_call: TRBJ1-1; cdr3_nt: TGTGCCAGCAGCACCCGGACAGTAGGCATGAACACTGAAGCTTTCTTT; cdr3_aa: CASSTRTVGMNTEAFF
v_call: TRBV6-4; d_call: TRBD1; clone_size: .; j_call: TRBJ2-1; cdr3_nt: TGTGCCAGCAGTGACAGGGGGCGGTATAGTGAGCAGTTCTTC; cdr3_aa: CASSDRGRYSEQFF
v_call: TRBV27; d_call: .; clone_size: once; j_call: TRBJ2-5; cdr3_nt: TGTGCCAGCAGTTTGAGTAGCGGTCTGACCCAGTACTTC; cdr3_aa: CASSLSSGLTQYF
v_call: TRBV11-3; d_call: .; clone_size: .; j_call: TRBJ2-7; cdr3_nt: TGTGCCAGCAGCCAAAGGGCCACCTCCTACGAGCAGTACTTC; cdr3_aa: CASSQRATSYEQYF
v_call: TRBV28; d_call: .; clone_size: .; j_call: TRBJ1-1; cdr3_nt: TGTGCCAGCAGTTTAAGACAGCAGAACACTGAAGCTTTCTTT; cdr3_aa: CASSLRQQNTEAFF
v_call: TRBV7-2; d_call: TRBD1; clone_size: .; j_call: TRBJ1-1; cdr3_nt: TGTGCCAGCAGCTTACAGGGGGACACTGAAGCTTTCTTT; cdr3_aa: CASSLQGDTEAFF
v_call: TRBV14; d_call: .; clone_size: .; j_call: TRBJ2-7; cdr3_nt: TGTGCCAGCAGCCAAGAAGTCGGAGCACGAGGGCAGGAGCAGTACTTC; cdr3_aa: CASSQEVGARGQEQYF
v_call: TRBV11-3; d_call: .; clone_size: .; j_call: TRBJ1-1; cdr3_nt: TGTGCCAGCAGCTCCAGGGGTCCGAACACTGAAGCTTTCTTT; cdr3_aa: CASSSRGPNTEAFF
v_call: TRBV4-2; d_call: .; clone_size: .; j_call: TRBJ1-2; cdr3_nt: TGTGCCAGCAGCTTATCGACAGTCGCCTATGGCTACACCTTC; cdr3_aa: CASSLSTVAYGYTF
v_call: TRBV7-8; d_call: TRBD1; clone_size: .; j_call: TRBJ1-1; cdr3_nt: TGTGCCAGCAGCTTAGACAGGGGAGGAACTGAAGCTTTCTTT; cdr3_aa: CASSLDRGGTEAFF
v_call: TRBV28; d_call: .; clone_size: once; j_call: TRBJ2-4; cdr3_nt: TGTGCCAGCAGTTTATTGGGGGCTCCGAAAAACATTCAGTACTTC; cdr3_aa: CASSLLGAPKNIQYF
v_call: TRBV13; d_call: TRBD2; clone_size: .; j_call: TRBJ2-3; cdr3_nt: TGTGCCAGCAGCTCGACCTCCAAATTAGCGGGGGGCCCGCCAGATACGCAGTATTTT; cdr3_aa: CASSSTSKLAGGPPDTQYF
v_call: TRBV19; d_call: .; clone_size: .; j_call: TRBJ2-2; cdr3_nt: TGTGCCTCCGATTACGCGAACACCGGGGAGCTGTTTTTT; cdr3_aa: CASDYANTGELFF
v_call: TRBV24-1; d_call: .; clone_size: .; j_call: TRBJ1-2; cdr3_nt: TGTGCCACCAGTGATTACAGGAGGGACTATGGCTACACCTTC; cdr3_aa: CATSDYRRDYGYTF
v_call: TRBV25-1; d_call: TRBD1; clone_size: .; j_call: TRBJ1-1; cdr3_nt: TGTGCCAGCAATAATGACAGGGGTCACACTGAAGCTTTCTTT; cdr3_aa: CASNNDRGHTEAFF
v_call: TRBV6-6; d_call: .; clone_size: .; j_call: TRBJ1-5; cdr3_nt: TGTGCCAGCAGTACGGGACACGTTGACAATCAGCCCCAGCATTTT; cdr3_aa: CASSTGHVDNQPQHF
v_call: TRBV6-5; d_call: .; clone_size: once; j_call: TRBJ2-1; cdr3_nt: TGTGCCAGCAGCTACTTGCGGGGGCGGAATGAGCAGTTCTTC; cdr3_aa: CASSYLRGRNEQFF
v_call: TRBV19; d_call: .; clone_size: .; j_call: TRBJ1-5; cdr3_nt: TGTGCCAGTAGTAAGCAGGGAACTCAGCCCCAGCATTTT; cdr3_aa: CASSKQGTQPQHF
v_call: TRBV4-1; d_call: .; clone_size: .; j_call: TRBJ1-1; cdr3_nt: TGCGCCAGCAGCCCGAGCTCGACAGCGATGAACACTGAAGCTTTCTTT; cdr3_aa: CASSPSSTAMNTEAFF
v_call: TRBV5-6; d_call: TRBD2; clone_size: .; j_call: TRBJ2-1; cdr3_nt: TGTGCCAGCAGCTTGCTAGCGGGAGGGTCAAATGAGCAGTTCTTC; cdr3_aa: CASSLLAGGSNEQFF
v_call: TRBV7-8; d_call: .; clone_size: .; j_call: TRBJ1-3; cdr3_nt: TGTGCCAGCAGCTTAGGCCGGGGCGGAAGGTCTGGAAACACCATATATTTT; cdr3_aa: CASSLGRGGRSGNTIYF
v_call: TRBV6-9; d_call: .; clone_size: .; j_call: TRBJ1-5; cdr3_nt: TGTGCCAGCAGTTATTCGGCAGGGAAAGTGAGTCAGCCCCAGCATTTT; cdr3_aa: CASSYSAGKVSQPQHF
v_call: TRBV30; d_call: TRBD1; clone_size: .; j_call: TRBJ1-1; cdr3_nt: TGTGCCTGGAGCCACCCTGGGACAGGGTTTTCGAGGAACACTGAAGCTTTCTTT; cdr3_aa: CAWSHPGTGFSRNTEAFF
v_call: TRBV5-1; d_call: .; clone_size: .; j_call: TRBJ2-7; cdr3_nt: TGCGCCAGCAGCTTGCTCCTGACCTACGAGCAGTACTTC; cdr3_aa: CASSLLLTYEQYF
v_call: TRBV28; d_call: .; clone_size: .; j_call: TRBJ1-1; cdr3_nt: TGTGCCAGCAGTTTAGACAGCACTGAAGCTTTCTTT; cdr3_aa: CASSLDSTEAFF
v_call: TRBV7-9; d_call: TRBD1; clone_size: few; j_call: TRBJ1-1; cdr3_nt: TGTGCCAGCAGCTGGGGCGGGACAGGGATGGACACTGAAGCTTTCTTT; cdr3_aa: CASSWGGTGMDTEAFF
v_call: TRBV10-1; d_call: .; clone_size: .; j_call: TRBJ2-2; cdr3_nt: TGCGCCAGCAGTGACCGGGCCCCGCGAACCGGGGAGCTGTTTTTT; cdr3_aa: CASSDRAPRTGELFF
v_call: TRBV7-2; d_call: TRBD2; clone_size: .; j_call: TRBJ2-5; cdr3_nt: TGTGCCAGCAGCCCCGGACCAGCGGGGGGGACCCAGTACTTC; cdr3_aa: CASSPGPAGGTQYF
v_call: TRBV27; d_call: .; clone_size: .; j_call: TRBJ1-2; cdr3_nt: TGTGCCAGCAGTTTCACTCGGACAGATGGCTACACCTTC; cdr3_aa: CASSFTRTDGYTF
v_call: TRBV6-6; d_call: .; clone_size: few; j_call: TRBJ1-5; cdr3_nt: TGTGCCAGCTGTGCCTATAGCAATCAGCCCCAGCATTTT; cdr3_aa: CASCAYSNQPQHF